These T cell receptor beta chains were read from a single sample in a study of T cells in Graves' hyperthyroidism and ophthalmopathy. In TCRdb, the multiplex PCR reads were re-called with MiXCR into one record per CDR3 protein. Found here are under 350,000 distinct CDR3 sequences, roughly 13% of them singletons; the top ten hold 30% to 35%. The material sequenced was blood. The receptors come from a middle-aged woman with Graves' ophthalmopathy. Each CDR3 is given with its conserved first and last residue. The order of the fields is CDR3 protein, CDR3 DNA, V gene, D gene, clone size, J gene. A D gene is named only where the DNA matches it firmly. Expanded clones are given a class, and other clones once, few, many or no size at all.

CDR3aa: CASRLDFGELFF
CDR3nt: TGCGCCAGCAGGTTGGACTTCGGGGAGCTGTTTTTT
v_gene: TRBV5-1
d_gene: -
abundance: many
j_gene: TRBJ2-2

CDR3aa: CASSLHGRLNTEAFF
CDR3nt: TGTGCCAGCAGCTTACATGGACGGTTGAACACTGAAGCTTTCTTT
v_gene: TRBV7-9
d_gene: -
abundance: many
j_gene: TRBJ1-1

CDR3aa: CATGGTTDTQYF
CDR3nt: TGTGCCACCGGGGGTACCACAGATACGCAGTATTTT
v_gene: TRBV24-1
d_gene: -
abundance: many
j_gene: TRBJ2-3

CDR3aa: CSASALWDRRNEQFF
CDR3nt: TGCAGTGCTAGTGCTCTATGGGACAGGCGCAATGAGCAGTTCTTC
v_gene: TRBV20-1
d_gene: TRBD1
abundance: few
j_gene: TRBJ2-1

CDR3aa: CASSEWRGSPLHF
CDR3nt: TGTGCCAGCAGTGAATGGCGGGGCTCACCCCTCCACTTT
v_gene: TRBV2
d_gene: -
abundance: many
j_gene: TRBJ1-6

CDR3aa: CASSYYSSGSIVTGELFF
CDR3nt: TGTGCCAGCAGTTACTATAGTAGCGGGAGTATTGTCACCGGGGAGCTGTTTTTT
v_gene: TRBV6-5
d_gene: TRBD2
abundance: few
j_gene: TRBJ2-2

CDR3aa: CASSLAGSFYEQYF
CDR3nt: TGTGCCAGCAGCTTAGCGGGTAGTTTCTACGAGCAGTACTTC
v_gene: TRBV11-2
d_gene: -
abundance: many
j_gene: TRBJ2-7

CDR3aa: CASSLRTSGLGFNEQYF
CDR3nt: TGTGCCAGCAGCTTAAGGACTAGCGGGCTGGGGTTCAACGAGCAGTACTTC
v_gene: TRBV11-2
d_gene: TRBD2
abundance: -
j_gene: TRBJ2-7

CDR3aa: CASSPRAGVAGAEQFF
CDR3nt: TGTGCCAGCTCACCACGGGCAGGAGTGGCGGGAGCTGAGCAGTTCTTC
v_gene: TRBV18
d_gene: TRBD2
abundance: few
j_gene: TRBJ2-1

CDR3aa: CAIGDQAGQRYTNYGYTF
CDR3nt: TGTGCCATCGGCGACCAAGCGGGACAGCGATATACTAACTATGGCTACACCTTC
v_gene: TRBV10-3
d_gene: TRBD1
abundance: -
j_gene: TRBJ1-2

CDR3aa: CASSPVSGRRTDEQFF
CDR3nt: TGTGCCAGCTCACCAGTAAGCGGGAGAAGAACTGATGAGCAGTTCTTC
v_gene: TRBV18
d_gene: TRBD2
abundance: few
j_gene: TRBJ2-1